These 24 T cell receptor beta chains share one sample of origin, sequenced in a study of vaccination and CD4 T cells after COVID-19. Treatment of the sample: roughly ten-day PBMC culture with coronavirus spike peptide pools or control peptides (ViraFEST assay). The antigens for these receptors are not known. Cultured CD4+ T cell DNA was sequenced using the Oncomine TCR Beta short-read assay. TCRdb reanalysed the PCR reads using MiXCR and keeps one entry per CDR3 protein. Of about 20,000 distinct CDR3 sequences in the sample, roughly a quarter were seen once. Sequenced material: cultured CD4+ T cells from blood. The receptor set was obtained from a human donor with COVID-19.

The chain couples TRBV19 to TRBJ1-2, with 9 nucleotides matching TRBD1. Germline V CDR1 and CDR2: LNHDA, SQIVND (reference sequence). The CDR3 covers 17 residues. Unmatched junction bases numbered 12, after V lost 4 bases and J lost 3 bases. DNA of the CDR3: TGTGCCAGTAGTACCGGGGGACAGGGATCTTCCTACTATGGCTACACCTTC. Encoded protein: CASSTGGQGSSYYGYTF.

V is TRBV15 and J is TRBJ2-2; 7 nucleotides align to TRBD1. V lost 2 bases and J lost 4; bases outside the gene matches: 10. Germline V gene sequence: CDR1 LNHNV, CDR2 YYDKDF (reference sequence). CDR3 size: 17 residues. CDR3 sequence reads: CATSRNPTGAGTGELFF. In nucleotides, the CDR3 is TGTGCCACCAGCAGAAACCCTACAGGGGCTGGCACCGGGGAGCTGTTTTTT.

There are a few counts of this clonotype. The chain recombines TRBV20-1 with TRBJ1-3; possibly TRBD1 for D (6 bases). The CDR3 extends over 14 amino acids. Germline V gene sequence: CDR1 DFQATT, CDR2 SNEGSKA (reference sequence). The V end lost 0 bases, the J end lost 1 base, and 7 bases lay between the germline ends. CDR3 residues: CSAREGGSGNTIYF. The CDR3, as DNA: TGCAGTGCTAGAGAAGGGGGTTCTGGAAACACCATATATTTT.

Remarks on this clonotype: At one boundary the junction diverges from the germline segment, which might be a read error. The CDR3 spells CTSTSLGAADYEQYF. CDR3 DNA sequence: TGTACCAGCACCTCACTGGGGGCAGCCGACTACGAGCAGTACTTC. V gene TRBV14 combines with J gene TRBJ2-7, with D possibly TRBD1 on 6 matching bases. This CDR3 contains 15 residues. Germline V gene sequence: CDR1 SGHDN, CDR2 FVKESK.

The rearrangement links TRBV18 to TRBJ2-2; 10 bases are a match to TRBD1. The CDR3 spans 17 residues. V was clipped by 3 bases and J by 0 bases; unmatched bases: 4. Germline V gene sequence: CDR1 KGHSH, CDR2 LQKENI. CDR3 residues: CASSPRGQGANTGELFF. CDR3 DNA: TGTGCCAGCTCACCGCGCGGACAGGGGGCGAACACCGGGGAGCTGTTTTTT. Full variable domain (rest looked up from reference TRBV18 and TRBJ2-2): NAGVMQNPRHLVRRRGQEARLRCSPMKGHSHVYWYRQLPEEGLKFMVYLQKENIIDESGMPKERFSAEFPKEGPSILRIQQVVRGDSAAYFCASSPRGQGANTGELFFGEGSRLTVL.

This clonotype rates as medium-sized. The genes are TRBV6-2 or TRBV6-3 and TRBJ2-5, with TRBD2 as a possible D gene (5 bases). V lost 5 bases and J lost 2, with 18 bases in between. Germline V lookup: CDR1 MNHEY, CDR2 SVGEGT. The CDR3 covers 16 residues. For the CDR3, the DNA is TGTGCCAGCAGTCCCCGAGGGAGTGGGATACAAGAGACCCAGTACTTC. Its translation is CASSPRGSGIQETQYF.

The V call is TRBV12-3 or TRBV12-4, the J call TRBJ1-1; D uncertain. V shed 1 base and J shed 10 bases, with 13 bases lying between them. The CDR3 covers 13 residues. The CDR3 loop reads CASSLGTALGAFF. The CDR3 bases are TGTGCCAGCAGTTTAGGGACCGCCTTGGGAGCTTTCTTT.

The J gene is TRBJ2-3, the V gene TRBV7-9; D not certain. The germline CDR1 and CDR2 sequences are SEHNR and FQNEAQ (reference sequence). V gave up 2 bases and J gave up 4 bases, with 4 bases separating them. The CDR3 has 12 amino acids. Here the CDR3 reads CASSLMSDTQYF. CDR3 coding DNA: TGTGCCAGCAGCTTAATGTCAGATACGCAGTATTTT.

Concerning this clonotype itself: Relative to the germline gene, one junction end is altered; a read error may explain this. The rearrangement links TRBV7-7 to TRBJ1-2, with 10 bases matching TRBD1. This CDR3 comprises 15 residues. Germline CDR1 and CDR2: SSHAT and FNYEAQ (reference sequence). In nucleotides, the CDR3 is TGTGCTAGCAGCCCAGGACAGGGGGATAACTATGGCTACACCTTC. Translated, it gives CASSPGQGDNYGYTF.

Regarding this clonotype: The CDR3 end shows no conserved phenylalanine or tryptophan, and so a read error is likely. The chain uses TRBV7-9 and TRBJ2-2, with TRBD1 matching 10 bases. The germline gives CDR1 SEHNR, CDR2 FQNEAQ (reference sequence). The ends lost 7 bases at V and 5 bases at J; junction bases unmatched: 4. There are 14 residues in the CDR3. CDR3 residues: CASTLDRGTGELFS. The CDR3 coding sequence is TGTGCCAGCACCCTGGACAGGGGGACCGGGGAGCTGTTTTCT.

The chain combines TRBV5-1 with TRBJ1-4; perhaps TRBD1 as D (6 bases). The CDR3 sequence is 15 residues long. V gave up 1 base and J gave up 5 bases, with 12 bases separating them. The germline CDR1 and CDR2 sequences are SGHRS and YFSETQ. The CDR3 loop reads CASSLSRTENEKLFF. In DNA form, the CDR3 reads TGCGCCAGCAGCTTGTCCAGGACAGAAAATGAAAAACTGTTTTTT.

This clonotype was seen a handful of times. The germline gene is not matched at one end of the junction; a read error may be the cause. The chain has TRBV7-7 and TRBJ2-2; 8 nucleotides agree with TRBD2. The germline CDR1 and CDR2 sequences are SSHAT and FNYEAQ (reference sequence). This CDR3 spans 16 amino acids. DNA for the CDR3: TGTGCTAGCAGCTTCTTCGCGGGGGGCCGGGTCGGGGAGCTGTTTTTT. Protein: CASSFFAGGRVGELFF.

This sequence joins TRBV3-1 and TRBJ2-6; D gene ambiguous. V lost 1 base and J lost 2, with 9 bases in between. Germline values: CDR1 LGHDT, CDR2 YNNKEL (reference sequence). This CDR3 is built from 16 residues. The CDR3 spells CASSQVGGPGANVLTF. As DNA, the CDR3 is TGTGCCAGCAGCCAAGTGGGTGGTCCTGGGGCCAACGTCCTGACTTTC.

The table lists this clonotype with a few counts. The genes are TRBV5-1 and TRBJ2-7; TRBD1 agrees at 10 bases. Germline CDR1 reads SGHRS; CDR2 reads YFSETQ. The CDR3 runs to 15 residues. The V segment lost 2 bases and the J segment 3 bases; nucleotides outside the gene matches: 5. CDR3 in DNA: TGCGCCAGCAGCTTCCCCGGGACAGGGGTCTACGAGCAGTACTTC. This gives the protein CASSFPGTGVYEQYF.

In DNA, the CDR3 is TGCAGTGCTAACGACAGAAGCTCCCTTAATGAGCAGTTCTTC. Its translation: CSANDRSSLNEQFF. The V and J genes are TRBV20-1 and TRBJ2-1, with D possibly matching TRBD1 (5 bases). The V and J ends lost 4 bases and 7 bases respectively, with 17 bases between them. The CDR3 length is 14 residues. Germline V gene sequence: CDR1 DFQATT, CDR2 SNEGSKA (reference sequence).

The table lists this clonotype with a few counts. The genes are TRBV24-1 and TRBJ2-3; 12 bases fit TRBD1. V was clipped by 3 bases and J by 5 bases; unmatched bases: 5. CDR3 length equals 16 residues. Germline V gene sequence: CDR1 KGHDR, CDR2 SFDVKD. As DNA, the CDR3 is TGTGCCACCAGTGATGAGGGACAGGGGGCTGGAGATACGCAGTATTTT. Its protein is CATSDEGQGAGDTQYF.

In this sample, this clonotype turned up a few times. The chain is built from TRBV29-1 and TRBJ1-4; D possibly corresponds to TRBD1 (5 bases). Trimming removed 0 bases from V and 7 bases from J, with 15 bases in between. The germline CDR1 and CDR2 sequences are SQVTM and ANQGSEA. CDR3 length equals 15 residues. CDR3: CSVEDWGTASEKLFF. In nucleotides, the CDR3 is TGCAGCGTTGAAGATTGGGGGACCGCGAGTGAAAAACTGTTTTTT.

This chain uses TRBV12-5 with TRBJ1-3; D is unresolved. Looked up from germline, CDR1 is LGHNT and CDR2 is FRNRAP. The V gene lost 0 bases and the J gene lost 3 bases, with 6 bases spanning the gap. CDR3 length: 14 amino acids. CDR3 nucleotide sequence: TGTGCTAGTGGTTTGGTAAGGGTTGGAAACACCATATATTTT. It encodes CASGLVRVGNTIYF.

This chain links TRBV11-3 with TRBJ2-3, with 9 bases that match TRBD1. The V segment lost 7 bases and the J segment 3 bases; nucleotides outside the gene matches: 11. Germline CDR1 SGHNT, CDR2 YENEEA. The CDR3 is 16 residues long. Here the CDR3 DNA reads TGTGCCAGCACCTTGGGACAGGGAAGGAGTACAGATACGCAGTATTTT. This gives the protein CASTLGQGRSTDTQYF.

This clonotype was recorded a few times. The CDR3 DNA follows: TGTGCCAGCAGCTTATTTGATGGCTACACCTTC. Translation gives CASSLFDGYTF. This rearrangement joins TRBV7-9 to TRBJ1-2, with D unresolved. Germline V gene lookup returns CDR1 SEHNR and CDR2 FQNEAQ (reference sequence). V dropped 2 bases and J dropped 6 bases, with 4 bases sitting between them. The CDR3 runs 11 residues.

This clonotype was seen only a few times. The V gene is TRBV7-2, the J gene TRBJ1-5; D not certain. The CDR3 covers 13 residues. Germline CDR1 reads SGHTA; CDR2 reads FQGNSA. Trimming took 5 bases from V and 3 from J, leaving 8 bases between them. Here the CDR3 DNA reads TGTGCCAGCAGCCCTTCTACCAATCAGCCCCAGCATTTT. Translated: CASSPSTNQPQHF.

This clonotype was detected a few times. The rearrangement links TRBV20-1 to TRBJ2-2; 8 nucleotides align to TRBD1. CDR3 length: 16 amino acids. Germline assignment: CDR1 DFQATT and CDR2 SNEGSKA (reference sequence). With V trimmed by 3 bases and J by 2 bases, 8 bases remained unmatched. The CDR3, as DNA: TGCAGTGCTAGGATCGGGACAGGCTACAACACCGGGGAGCTGTTTTTT. Translated: CSARIGTGYNTGELFF.

This clonotype was picked up a small number of times. The chain carries TRBV11-2 and TRBJ2-5; perhaps D is TRBD1 or TRBD2 (6 bases each). V lost 3 bases, J lost 2 bases, and 13 bases lay in between. The CDR3 extends over 15 amino acids. Germline CDR1 SGHAT, CDR2 FQNNGV. The DNA for the CDR3 is TGTGCCAGCAGCTTTAGGGGGGCGGGGCAAGAGACCCAGTACTTC. Translation gives CASSFRGAGQETQYF.

The chain employs TRBV10-2 and TRBJ2-7; 8 bases match TRBD2. Germline-derived CDR1 and CDR2 are WSHSY and SAAADI. The CDR3 extends over 15 amino acids. The V gene end was trimmed by 8 bases and the J gene end by 4 bases; junction bases not matched to a gene: 13. CDR3 sequence reads: CASERNGLANYEQYF. In DNA, the CDR3 is TGCGCCAGCGAAAGGAACGGACTAGCTAATTACGAGCAGTACTTC.